Following are 24 T cell receptor beta chains from one sample sequenced in a study of T-cell memory formation after mild COVID-19. TCRdb fed the 5' RACE reads into MiXCR, producing one record per CDR3 protein. The data hold 400,000 or so distinct CDR3 sequences, with around 20% observed a single time. Sequencing was carried out using PBMCs or a T cell subset sorted from them (not recorded which). These receptor sequences come from an adult woman who had mild COVID-19 (a few samples of this study predate the infection). Cell type and time point are not known.

J is TRBJ2-2 and V is TRBV5-1; D is unclear. Germline loops: CDR1 SGHRS, CDR2 YFSETQ. The CDR3 consists of 12 residues. The ends were cut back, 3 bases at V and 8 bases at J, with 8 bases in the middle. CDR3 sequence reads: CASSSSGGELFF. The CDR3 region has the DNA TGCGCCAGCAGCTCTTCCGGAGGGGAGCTGTTTTTT.

This clonotype was seen only a few times. The genes are TRBV5-4 and TRBJ1-1; no definite D call. Trimming removed 2 bases at V and 1 base at J, with 6 bases between. Germline lookup yields CDR1 SGHNT and CDR2 YYREEE (reference sequence). The CDR3 runs to 13 residues. For the CDR3, the DNA is TGTGCCAGCAGCTTATGGAAGAACACTGAAGCTTTCTTT. This gives the protein CASSLWKNTEAFF.

There are a few counts of this clonotype. The rearrangement joins TRBV5-1 to TRBJ2-3; D remains unclear. In germline, CDR1 is SGHRS, CDR2 YFSETQ. The CDR3 is 14 residues long. The V gene lost 5 bases and the J gene lost 2 bases, with 12 bases spanning the gap. Written as DNA, the CDR3 is TGCGCCAGCAGACTGGAACAACACACAGATACGCAGTATTTT. Its translation: CASRLEQHTDTQYF.

The chain recombines TRBV7-9 with TRBJ2-3; 13 positions agree with TRBD2. With V trimmed by 6 bases and J by 4 bases, 10 bases remained unmatched. The CDR3 length is 17 residues. Per the germline V gene, CDR1 is SEHNR and CDR2 is FQNEAQ (reference sequence). The CDR3 sequence is CASSCRRLAGGADTQYF. For the CDR3, the DNA is TGTGCCAGCAGTTGCAGAAGACTAGCGGGAGGAGCAGATACGCAGTATTTT.

This clonotype was counted only a few times. The rearrangement uses TRBV29-1 and TRBJ2-7; D is perhaps TRBD1 or TRBD2 (5 bases each). With 5 bases removed from V and 5 bases from J, the gap between germline ends came to 13 bases. The CDR3 is 12 residues long. Looked up from germline, CDR1 is SQVTM and CDR2 is ANQGSEA. The CDR3 protein is CSVRPRDHEQYF. CDR3 bases: TGCAGCGTTCGACCCCGGGACCACGAGCAGTACTTC.

This chain connects TRBV20-1 to TRBJ1-1; D possibly corresponds to TRBD1 (6 bases). In germline, CDR1 is DFQATT, CDR2 SNEGSKA (reference sequence). This CDR3 has 13 residues. V lost 8 bases and J 2 bases, leaving 15 bases between the germline ends. In nucleotides, the CDR3 is TGCAGTTCAGCAGACAGGCCAAACACTGAAGCTTTCTTT. It specifies CSSADRPNTEAFF.

The CDR3 loop is CSVSQGGSYEQYF. The CDR3 bases are TGCAGCGTTAGCCAGGGAGGCTCCTACGAGCAGTACTTC. The chain has TRBV29-1 and TRBJ2-7; D is possibly TRBD2 (6 bases). Trimming removed 5 bases from V and 0 bases from J, with 11 bases in between. CDR1 and CDR2 (germline): SQVTM, ANQGSEA. This CDR3 comprises 13 residues.

The chain has TRBV9 and TRBJ1-1; D call uncertain. The CDR3 extends over 15 amino acids. Trimming pared 0 bases from V and 1 base from J, leaving 10 bases between. In germline, CDR1 is SGDLS, CDR2 YYNGEE. CDR3 coding DNA: TGTGCCAGCAGCGTAGGAGAGAGATGGAACACTGAAGCTTTCTTT. The encoded protein is CASSVGERWNTEAFF.

This clonotype has a handful of counts. The rearrangement joins TRBV4-1 to TRBJ2-1; TRBD1 matches at 10 bases. Germline CDR1 MGHRA, CDR2 YSYEKL. The J segment lost 2 bases and the V segment lost 3 bases, leaving 4 bases of the junction unmatched. This CDR3 has 16 amino acids. CDR3 bases: TGCGCCAGCAGCCACGGGACAGGGGACGCCTACAATGAGCAGTTCTTC. Protein product: CASSHGTGDAYNEQFF.

V is TRBV20-1 and J is TRBJ2-1; TRBD2 matches 12 bases. The V gene's germline CDR1 is DFQATT and CDR2 SNEGSKA (reference sequence). With 2 bases clipped from V and 15 bases from J, the junction kept 14 bases outside the gene matches. CDR3 length equals 15 residues. CDR3 bases: TGCAGTGCTAGACGCCCTAGCGGGAGGGCCCTCGAGGGGTTCTTC. It codes for CSARRPSGRALEGFF.

In this sample, this clonotype turned up a few times. The rearrangement links TRBV10-3 to TRBJ2-7, with TRBD2 identical over 9 bases. V was pared by 0 bases and J by 0 bases, with 3 bases of the junction left unmatched. CDR1 is ENHRY, CDR2 SYGVKD, per germline. The CDR3 runs to 16 residues. The CDR3 DNA is TGTGCCATCAGTGAGTCGGAAGCGGGGGGCTCCTACGAGCAGTACTTC. Translation: CAISESEAGGSYEQYF.

The chain carries TRBV6-4 and TRBJ1-1; the D is unclear. The CDR3 consists of 15 residues. V gave up 6 bases and J gave up 0 bases, with 14 bases separating them. Per germline, CDR1 MRHNA and CDR2 SNTAGT. The CDR3 DNA sequence: TGTGCCAGCAGCACTGAGGTCGGTCTGAACACTGAAGCTTTCTTT. It specifies CASSTEVGLNTEAFF.

The chain carries TRBV6-2 or TRBV6-3 and TRBJ2-7; D is perhaps TRBD1 (6 bases). With 7 bases removed from V and 6 bases from J, the gap between germline ends came to 13 bases. The CDR3 length is 12 residues. Germline V gene lookup returns CDR1 MNHEY and CDR2 SVGEGT. The CDR3 spells CASTGQTLEQYF. In DNA form, the CDR3 reads TGTGCCAGCACCGGACAGACCCTCGAGCAGTACTTC.

This chain joins TRBV12-3 or TRBV12-4 and TRBJ1-2; D might be TRBD1 (5 bases). V was clipped by 8 bases and J by 4 bases, with 17 bases between them. The CDR3 runs 14 residues. CDR3 protein: CASSRGAARYGYTF. CDR3 sequence (DNA): TGTGCCAGCTCCCGAGGGGCAGCCCGCTATGGCTACACCTTC.

The rearrangement links TRBV9 to TRBJ2-5, with D possibly TRBD1 on 6 matching bases. The CDR3 is 15 residues long. The germline V and J ends were trimmed by 2 bases and 0 bases, with 11 bases remaining between them. From germline, CDR1 is SGDLS and CDR2 YYNGEE. Written as DNA, the CDR3 is TGTGCCAGCAGCGTGGGGGCCGGGAACCAAGAGACCCAGTACTTC. Translating gives CASSVGAGNQETQYF.

The chain joins TRBV7-9 to TRBJ2-7; D is possibly TRBD1 or TRBD2 (5 bases each). CDR1 and CDR2 from the germline V gene are SEHNR and FQNEAQ (reference sequence). V was cut by 0 bases and J by 2 bases, with 8 bases left in between. The CDR3 has 14 amino acids. This CDR3 is CASSLAGRAYEQYF. DNA for the CDR3: TGTGCCAGCAGCTTAGCGGGACGGGCCTACGAGCAGTACTTC. Using reference TRBV7-9 and TRBJ2-7 for the parts outside the CDR3, the full variable domain is DTGVSQNPRHKITKRGQNVTFRCDPISEHNRLYWYRQTLGQGPEFLTYFQNEAQLEKSRLLSDRFSAERPKGSFSTLEIQRTEQGDSAMYLCASSLAGRAYEQYFGPGTRLTVT.

This clonotype has just a few counts. The chain couples TRBV3-1 to TRBJ1-3, with 8 bases identical to TRBD1. V lost 5 bases to trimming and J lost 5 bases; unmatched junction nucleotides: 8. The CDR3 has 15 residues. Germline CDR1 reads LGHDT; CDR2 reads YNNKEL (reference sequence). CDR3 in DNA: TGTGCCAGCAGCACACGACAGGGGCCGAGAAACACCATATATTTT. Its protein product is CASSTRQGPRNTIYF.

This clonotype turned up a few times. The CDR3 region is CASRVSGTGAYEQYF. In DNA, the CDR3 is TGTGCCAGCAGGGTCTCCGGGACAGGGGCCTACGAGCAGTACTTC. V and J are TRBV6-5 and TRBJ2-7; 10 bases fit TRBD1. The CDR3 contains 15 residues. The V segment lost 6 bases and the J segment 2 bases; nucleotides outside the gene matches: 7. CDR1 is MNHEY and CDR2 is SVGAGI in the germline V gene.

The chain uses TRBV3-1 and TRBJ2-1; no reliable D call. CDR1 LGHDT and CDR2 YNNKEL come from the germline V gene (reference sequence). This CDR3 is built from 12 residues. The V end lost 0 bases, the J end lost 9 bases, and 6 bases lay between the germline ends. The CDR3 region has the DNA TGTGCCAGCAGCCAAGATGCGAGTGAGCAGTTCTTC. This codes for CASSQDASEQFF.

Only a few counts were recorded for this clonotype. V and J are TRBV2 and TRBJ1-6, with 8 bases lining up with TRBD1. V shed 10 bases, J shed 9 bases, and the junction held 5 bases outside the gene matches. Germline V gene lookup returns CDR1 SNHLY and CDR2 FYNNEI. CDR3 size: 12 residues. CDR3 sequence: CANQGAGSPLHF. CDR3 DNA: TGTGCCAACCAGGGGGCCGGTTCACCCCTCCACTTT.

The sample holds a few counts of this clonotype. The chain's CDR3 is CASSLRARDTEAFF. As DNA, the CDR3 is TGTGCCAGCAGCCTCAGGGCTCGGGACACTGAAGCTTTCTTT. The chain is built from TRBV7-6 and TRBJ1-1; possibly TRBD1 for D (5 bases). Germline CDR1 is SGHVS and CDR2 is FNYEAQ. V was pared by 5 bases and J by 3 bases, with 13 bases between. There are 14 residues in the CDR3.

This clonotype was observed a few times. The chain carries TRBV6-6 and TRBJ1-1; tentative D call: TRBD1 (5 bases). Trimming removed 0 bases at V and 4 bases at J, with 18 bases between. The germline V gene has CDR1 MNHNY and CDR2 SVGAGI (reference sequence). This CDR3 spans 17 amino acids. The CDR3 here is CASSYSIRGEGITEAFF. The CDR3 nucleotides read TGTGCCAGCAGTTACTCGATAAGGGGTGAGGGTATCACTGAAGCTTTCTTT.

This clonotype occurred a few times. The rearrangement joins TRBV20-1 to TRBJ1-1, with a weak D call TRBD1 (6 bases). The CDR3 runs 14 residues. Germline V lookup: CDR1 DFQATT, CDR2 SNEGSKA (reference sequence). Deletions cut 0 bases from V and 4 bases from J, with 12 bases between. The CDR3 DNA reads as TGCAGTGCTAGAGATCTCGGACAGTTCACTGAAGCTTTCTTT. Translated: CSARDLGQFTEAFF.

This clonotype has just a few counts. The chain uses TRBV18 and TRBJ2-3; D perhaps matches TRBD1 (5 bases). Germline CDR1 reads KGHSH; CDR2 reads LQKENI. This CDR3 has 13 residues. V lost 6 bases and J 2 bases, leaving 9 bases between the germline ends. CDR3 sequence reads: CASSKTVTDTQYF. Written as DNA, the CDR3 is TGTGCCAGCTCGAAGACAGTCACAGATACGCAGTATTTT.